These T cell receptor beta chains were read from a single sample in a study of CD8 T cell repertoires and HIV-1 epitope variants. Their specific antigens are unknown. This table comes from immunoSEQ multiplex PCR, and its TCRdb copy is limited to in-frame clones, with some not included. The table has 6,000 to 7,000 clones, around 70% seen once. Sequencing was carried out using cultured CD8+ T cells derived from PBMCs. These receptors all stem from a male donor with HIV. CDR3s include the opening cysteine and the closing phenylalanine or tryptophan. Fields, in order: V gene, D gene, J gene, clone size, CDR3 DNA, CDR3 protein. D genes are given only for firm matches. The size field is filled for only some rows; it gives once, few, many or a size class.

>TRBV10-3|-|TRBJ1-2|-
TGTGCCATCATCATTCCACAGGGTAACGGCTACACCTTC
CAIIIPQGNGYTF
>TRBV7-2|-|TRBJ1-1|-
TGTGCCAGCAGCTTAAGTTTGGCTCTGAACACTGAAGCTTTCTTT
CASSLSLALNTEAFF
>TRBV6-6|-|TRBJ2-2|-
TGTGCCAGCAGTATCCCCGCGGGGACCGGGGAGCTGTTTTTT
CASSIPAGTGELFF
>TRBV15|-|TRBJ2-1|-
TGTGCCACCAGCAGAGATCGGACAGAGTCCTTTTACAATGAGCAGTTCTTC
CATSRDRTESFYNEQFF
>TRBV6-5|TRBD1|TRBJ2-3|once
TGTGCCAGCAGGGACAGGGGGCGCGAGGATACGCAGTATTTT
CASRDRGREDTQYF
>TRBV5-1|-|TRBJ2-3|-
TGCGCCAGCAGGGACGGACACAGCACAGATACGCAGTATTTT
CASRDGHSTDTQYF
>TRBV5-1|-|TRBJ2-5|-
TGCGCCAGCTCCCTGACTGGAAGGCTTAAAGAGACCCAGTACTTC
CASSLTGRLKETQYF
>TRBV13|-|TRBJ2-7|-
TGTGCCAGCAGTCCGCCCGACAGCTCCGGCTACGAGCAGTACTTC
CASSPPDSSGYEQYF
>TRBV27|-|TRBJ2-1|-
TGTGCCAGCAGTTTTGGGGGACCGAGCTCCTACAATGAGCAGTTCTTC
CASSFGGPSSYNEQFF
>TRBV2|-|TRBJ2-7|few
TGTGCCAGCAGTGACGAGCTCGAGATCTACGAGCAGTACTTC
CASSDELEIYEQYF
>TRBV6-6|TRBD1|TRBJ1-1|-
TGTGCCAGCAGTTGGGGACAGGGCGGAACTGAAGCTTTCTTT
CASSWGQGGTEAFF
>TRBV28|-|TRBJ2-1|-
TGTGCCAGCAGTTTAGAGTACAATGAGCAGTTCTTC
CASSLEYNEQFF
>TRBV18|TRBD2|TRBJ2-2|few
TGTGCCAGCTCACCCAGCGCTAGCGGGGGGCTTACCGGGGAGCTGTTTTTT
CASSPSASGGLTGELFF
>TRBV10-3|-|TRBJ1-2|-
TGTGCCATCAGTGAGTCTCAGGGCTATGGCTACACCTTC
CAISESQGYGYTF
>TRBV13|-|TRBJ2-7|-
TGTGCCAGCAGCTTAACCTCAGGGACTTTCGCCTACGAGCAGTACTTC
CASSLTSGTFAYEQYF
>TRBV28|-|TRBJ1-5|few
TGTGCCAGCAGTTTTGGGGATTGGAATCAGCCCCAGCATTTT
CASSFGDWNQPQHF
>TRBV27|TRBD2|TRBJ2-5|-
TGTGCCAGCAGTCCGTCTCCGAGGCTAGCGGGAGGAGAGACCCAGTACTTC
CASSPSPRLAGGETQYF
>TRBV10-3|TRBD1|TRBJ2-7|-
TGTGCCATCAGTGTGGGAGGACAGGGGGGCGAGCAGTACTTC
CAISVGGQGGEQYF
>TRBV5-8|-|TRBJ2-1|-
TGTGCCAGCAGCCGGGACTTCAATGAGCAGTTCTTC
CASSRDFNEQFF
>TRBV7-7|-|TRBJ1-1|-
TGTGCTAGCAGCTTAGGGAAGAACACTGAAGCTTTCTTT
CASSLGKNTEAFF
>TRBV7-9|-|TRBJ2-1|-
TGTGCCAGCAGCTTAGTCCCTCGGGACGATGAGCAGTTCTTC
CASSLVPRDDEQFF
>TRBV7-9|-|TRBJ1-1|-
TGTGCCAGCAGCTTAGAGGGCTCGGGGGGTGAAGCTTTCTTT
CASSLEGSGGEAFF
>TRBV5-4|-|TRBJ2-1|-
TGTGCCAGCAGCTTGTGGGGGTCCTACAATGAGCAGTTCTTC
CASSLWGSYNEQFF
>TRBV30|-|TRBJ1-1|few
TGTGCCTGGAGTGTAAGTCTGGGGACTGAAGCTTTCTTT
CAWSVSLGTEAFF
>TRBV19|-|TRBJ1-5|-
TGTGCCAGTAGTATAATTGCATCTGGATATAGCAATCAGCCCCAGCATTTT
CASSIIASGYSNQPQHF
>TRBV7-2|-|TRBJ2-1|-
TGTGCCAGCAGCTTAGCAGGGCCCCCCAATGAGCAGTTCTTC
CASSLAGPPNEQFF
>TRBV11-2|-|TRBJ2-2|-
TGTGCCAGCAGCTTAGCCCGGAGGACCGGGGAGCTGTTTTTT
CASSLARRTGELFF
>TRBV5-6|TRBD1|TRBJ2-1|-
TGTGCCAGCAGCAAGCAGGGGGCAGCCCCGTATGAGCAGTTCTTC
CASSKQGAAPYEQFF
>TRBV19|-|TRBJ2-1|-
TGTGCCAGTAGTATTTTATATAGGAATGAGCAGTTCTTC
CASSILYRNEQFF
>TRBV7-9|-|TRBJ2-3|few
TGTGCCAGCAGCTCCCTGCGGCCCACAGATACGCAGTATTTT
CASSSLRPTDTQYF
>TRBV27|-|TRBJ2-7|-
TGTGCCAGCAGTTTATCGATGGGGGAGTTAACCTACGAGCAGTACTTC
CASSLSMGELTYEQYF
>TRBV6-1|-|TRBJ2-7|-
TGTGCCAGCAATATAGAGAGGACGGGCGAGCAGTACTTC
CASNIERTGEQYF
>TRBV4-3|-|TRBJ1-2|-
TGCGCCAGCAGCCAAGGGATCGTCGTAGCCTTC
CASSQGIVVAF
>TRBV19|-|TRBJ2-7|-
TGTGCCAGTAGTGCCGGGGGCATCTTCGAGCAGTACTTC
CASSAGGIFEQYF
>TRBV19|TRBD2|TRBJ2-1|-
TGTGCCAGTAGTATTACGGGAGGCTCCTACAATGAGCAGTTCTTC
CASSITGGSYNEQFF
>TRBV27|-|TRBJ2-7|few
TGTGCCAGCAGCCCAGAAGGCAGGCTGTCCTACGAGCAGTACTTC
CASSPEGRLSYEQYF
>TRBV9|-|TRBJ1-1|-
TGTGCCAGCAGCTCCTATATAGAGGCTGAAGCTTTCTTT
CASSSYIEAEAFF
>TRBV7-3|-|TRBJ2-2|-
TGTGCCAGCAGCTTAAACCAGGCGAACACCGGGGAGCTGTTTTTT
CASSLNQANTGELFF
>TRBV11-2|-|TRBJ2-5|-
TGTGCCAGCAGCTTGTCGCCGACCCAAGAGACCCAGTACTTC
CASSLSPTQETQYF
>TRBV7-2|TRBD2|TRBJ2-7|-
TGTGCCAGCAGCTTAGTCGGGGAGGCGGGGGGCGGCGAGCAGTACTTC
CASSLVGEAGGGEQYF
>TRBV4-1|-|TRBJ2-2|-
TGCGCCAGCAGCGAGACTGCAGGCCATCTAAACACCGGGGAGCTGTTTTTT
CASSETAGHLNTGELFF
>TRBV28|-|TRBJ1-2|-
TGTGCCAGCAGTGGAGGGGGAGACTATGGCTACACCTTC
CASSGGGDYGYTF
>TRBV27|TRBD2|TRBJ2-3|-
TGTGCCAGCAGTCTATGGGGACTAGCGGGGGCCACAGATACGCAGTATTTT
CASSLWGLAGATDTQYF
>TRBV6-5|-|TRBJ2-3|-
TGTGCCAGCAGTTACTCTTGGGCTAGCACCACAGATACGCAGTATTTT
CASSYSWASTTDTQYF
>TRBV9|-|TRBJ2-1|-
TGTGCCAGCAGCGTAGATCCAGGGAACGTCAATGAGCAGTTCTTC
CASSVDPGNVNEQFF
>TRBV18|-|TRBJ2-5|few
TGTGCCAGCTCACCCGAGGGAGAGACCCAGTACTTC
CASSPEGETQYF
>TRBV11-2|TRBD2|TRBJ2-5|-
TGTGCCAGCAGCGACAGCGGGGGGGAACCCCTGGAGACCCAGTACTTC
CASSDSGGEPLETQYF
>TRBV29-1|-|TRBJ2-7|-
TGCAGCGTTGAGCTCGACAGGTCCTACGAGCAGTACTTC
CSVELDRSYEQYF
>TRBV7-8|TRBD1|TRBJ1-1|few
TGTGCCAGCAGCCTCATGGGACAGATCATGAACACTGAAGCTTTCTTT
CASSLMGQIMNTEAFF
>TRBV6-4|TRBD2|TRBJ2-1|-
TGTGCCAGCAGTCCTAGCGGGAGCAGCGGCGATGAGCAGTTCTTC
CASSPSGSSGDEQFF
>TRBV5-1|TRBD2|TRBJ2-7|-
TGCGCCAGCAGCGAAACTAGCGGCCCCTACGAGCAGTACTTC
CASSETSGPYEQYF
>TRBV9|-|TRBJ2-3|-
TGTGCCAGCAGCGATACCGCTCTAGGGGGGCCAGATACGCAGTATTTT
CASSDTALGGPDTQYF
>TRBV7-8|-|TRBJ2-2|-
TGTGCCAGCAGCTTAGAAGTTGACAGTGAGGAGTTGGGTACCGGGGAGCTGTTTTTT
CASSLEVDSEELGTGELFF
>TRBV5-1|-|TRBJ2-7|-
TGCGCCAGCAGCAATTCAGCCGGGACGGACTCCTACGAGCAGTACTTC
CASSNSAGTDSYEQYF
>TRBV5-1|-|TRBJ1-4|-
TGCGCCAGCAGCAGGTCCGGACCAGAAGAAAAACTGTTTTTT
CASSRSGPEEKLFF
>TRBV25-1|-|TRBJ1-1|few
TGTGCCAGCAGTGAATGGACGGCGAACACTGAAGCTTTCTTT
CASSEWTANTEAFF
>TRBV7-3|-|TRBJ2-2|-
TGTGCCAGCAGCCGTCTCACACGCGGTCCCGGGGAGCTGTTTTTT
CASSRLTRGPGELFF